The subject of this entry is one T cell receptor (beta chain). This CDR3 comprises 16 residues. CDR1 is SGHDT, CDR2 YYEEEE, per germline. J gave up 7 bases and V 4 bases, and 16 bases lay outside the gene matches. The assay was immunoSEQ multiplex PCR, and TCRdb's table has in-frame clones only and misses some. The sample consists of under 200,000 clones, over 80% of them appearing once. This entry comes from a study of blood T cell repertoires in COVID-19. This chain links TRBV5-6 with TRBJ2-5; 7 bases are a match to TRBD1. The receptor was isolated from a woman aged 60-75 years who had recovered from COVID-19. The source material was PBMCs or T cells enriched from blood (not recorded which). Here the CDR3 DNA reads TGTGCCAGCAGCCTATTCCAGACAGGGTACTCCTCGACCCAGTACTTC. Translated, it gives CASSLFQTGYSSTQYF.